This TCR beta chain was identified in a study of shared clonotypes between healthy human individuals. Regarding the study as a whole: Across four donors, naive CD4 shared 5% to 6.5%, naive CD8 approximately 3.5%, memory CD4 more than 2%, memory CD8 0.35% to 0.5%. Generation of non-shared clonotypes was less probable than generation of clonotypes shared by all four donors.

Naive-designated CD8 cells lacked CD45RO, were positively enriched for CCR7, and omitted terminally differentiated effector memory CD45RA+ cells. CDR3 length equals 13 residues. V shed 2 bases and J shed 1 base, with 3 bases lying between them. CDR1 and CDR2 from the germline V gene are SEHNR and FQNEAQ (reference sequence). For this clone: Antigen: not known.

Original data processing: Junction-only sequences without quality scores came from ImmunoSEQ, so filtering differed. Only in-frame clones appear in the TCRdb table, and some are missing; sequencing was by immunoSEQ multiplex PCR. The V and J calls and the clone size are those of that table, but D and trimming were determined from the DNA. Of millions of clones in the sample, about 95% were seen once. The sequence derives from a man aged 18 to 29 in good health. The chain couples TRBV7-9 to TRBJ1-3; no clear D gene. The sequenced sample consisted of naive CD8+ T cells sorted from blood. The chain's CDR3 is CASSLISGNTIYF. In DNA, the CDR3 is TGTGCCAGCAGCTTAATTTCTGGAAACACCATATATTTT.